The 9 T cell receptor beta chains in this list originate from one sample, sequenced in a study of T cell responses to AZD1222 COVID-19 vaccine. The protocol was immunoSEQ multiplex PCR, while the TCRdb copy is restricted to in-frame clones and leaves out a portion. The data hold over 70,000 clones, with 60% to 85% observed a single time. Sample: peripheral blood, taken 28 days after the second dose of the MenACWY control vaccine. Every receptor here comes from an adult who received the MenACWY meningococcal vaccine as a control.

The chain is built from TRBV6-6 and TRBJ1-1; 9 nucleotides agree with TRBD1. From germline, CDR1 is MNHNY and CDR2 SVGAGI (reference sequence). V was pared by 4 bases and J by 4 bases, with 1 base of the junction left unmatched. The CDR3 sequence is 13 residues long. The CDR3 region has the DNA TGTGCCAGCAGTTCGACAGGGGGCACTGAAGCTTTCTTT. Its protein is CASSSTGGTEAFF.

This clone was seen a single time. Other DNA variants within this sample encode the same CDR3. This chain links TRBV18 with TRBJ2-1, with D perhaps matching TRBD1 (5 bases). Trimming removed 3 bases from V and 9 bases from J, with 9 bases in between. The V gene's germline CDR1 is KGHSH and CDR2 LQKENI. The CDR3 sequence is 12 residues long. CDR3 nucleotide sequence: TGTGCCAGCTCACCCCAGGGAAGTGAGCAGTTCTTC. Protein sequence: CASSPQGSEQFF. Combining the CDR3 with reference TRBV18 and TRBJ2-1 gives the whole variable domain NAGVMQNPRHLVRRRGQEARLRCSPMKGHSHVYWYRQLPEEGLKFMVYLQKENIIDESGMPKERFSAEFPKEGPSILRIQQVVRGDSAAYFCASSPQGSEQFFGPGTRLTVL.

V is TRBV28 and J is TRBJ1-5, with D possibly TRBD1 on 6 matching bases. V was trimmed by 5 bases and J by 7 bases, leaving 9 bases between them. Germline CDR1 MDHEN, CDR2 SYDVKM. CDR3 size: 12 residues. The CDR3 spells CASSPTGQPQHF. The CDR3 DNA is TGTGCCAGCAGTCCGACAGGACAGCCCCAGCATTTT.

The chain combines TRBV12-3 or TRBV12-4 with TRBJ1-2; D not certain. CDR3 length: 12 amino acids. V was trimmed by 5 bases and J by 2 bases, leaving 6 bases between them. This chain's CDR3 is CASSQTNYGYTF. The DNA for the CDR3 is TGTGCCAGCAGTCAAACGAACTATGGCTACACCTTC.

The chain joins TRBV11-2 to TRBJ2-6; D is ambiguous. The CDR3 totals 18 residues. Trimming took off 0 bases at V and 1 base at J, with 13 bases between the two ends. The germline V gene has CDR1 SGHAT and CDR2 FQNNGV. CDR3 sequence: CASSLDRSYVSGANVLTF. CDR3 coding DNA: TGTGCCAGCAGCTTAGATCGTTCGTACGTTTCTGGGGCCAACGTCCTGACTTTC.

The chain is built from TRBV28 and TRBJ2-3; D unresolved. CDR1 is MDHEN and CDR2 is SYDVKM in the germline V gene. The CDR3 is made up of 15 amino acids. V was clipped by 3 bases and J by 3 bases, with 13 bases between them. The CDR3 region has the DNA TGTGCCAGCAGTTTCAAGCACGACCGGACAGATACGCAGTATTTT. This translates into CASSFKHDRTDTQYF.

V gene TRBV30 combines with J gene TRBJ1-2; 7 bases line up with TRBD1. The junction had 5 bases not matched to a gene; V was cut back by 2 bases and J by 8 bases. CDR1 and CDR2 from the germline V gene are GTSNPN and SVGIG (reference sequence). The CDR3 is 12 residues long. This CDR3 reads CAWSTGVEGYTF. For the CDR3, the DNA is TGTGCCTGGAGTACAGGGGTGGAGGGCTACACCTTC.

This clone was counted a few times. The chain is built from TRBV29-1 and TRBJ2-3; TRBD2 might be the D (6 bases). This CDR3 spans 14 amino acids. Germline CDR1 is SQVTM and CDR2 is ANQGSEA. The V and J ends lost 7 bases and 2 bases respectively, with 16 bases between them. CDR3 loop: CSAGNGLYTDTQYF. The CDR3 DNA reads TGCAGCGCTGGAAATGGACTATACACAGATACGCAGTATTTT.

The rearrangement links TRBV10-3 to TRBJ2-1, with 7 bases identical to TRBD1. With V trimmed by 6 bases and J by 5 bases, 10 bases remained unmatched. CDR1 and CDR2 (germline): ENHRY, SYGVKD. This CDR3 is 15 amino acids long. The CDR3 nucleotides are TGTGCCATCAGCCTGACAGGGCAAGGCAACAATGAGCAGTTCTTC. Amino acids: CAISLTGQGNNEQFF.